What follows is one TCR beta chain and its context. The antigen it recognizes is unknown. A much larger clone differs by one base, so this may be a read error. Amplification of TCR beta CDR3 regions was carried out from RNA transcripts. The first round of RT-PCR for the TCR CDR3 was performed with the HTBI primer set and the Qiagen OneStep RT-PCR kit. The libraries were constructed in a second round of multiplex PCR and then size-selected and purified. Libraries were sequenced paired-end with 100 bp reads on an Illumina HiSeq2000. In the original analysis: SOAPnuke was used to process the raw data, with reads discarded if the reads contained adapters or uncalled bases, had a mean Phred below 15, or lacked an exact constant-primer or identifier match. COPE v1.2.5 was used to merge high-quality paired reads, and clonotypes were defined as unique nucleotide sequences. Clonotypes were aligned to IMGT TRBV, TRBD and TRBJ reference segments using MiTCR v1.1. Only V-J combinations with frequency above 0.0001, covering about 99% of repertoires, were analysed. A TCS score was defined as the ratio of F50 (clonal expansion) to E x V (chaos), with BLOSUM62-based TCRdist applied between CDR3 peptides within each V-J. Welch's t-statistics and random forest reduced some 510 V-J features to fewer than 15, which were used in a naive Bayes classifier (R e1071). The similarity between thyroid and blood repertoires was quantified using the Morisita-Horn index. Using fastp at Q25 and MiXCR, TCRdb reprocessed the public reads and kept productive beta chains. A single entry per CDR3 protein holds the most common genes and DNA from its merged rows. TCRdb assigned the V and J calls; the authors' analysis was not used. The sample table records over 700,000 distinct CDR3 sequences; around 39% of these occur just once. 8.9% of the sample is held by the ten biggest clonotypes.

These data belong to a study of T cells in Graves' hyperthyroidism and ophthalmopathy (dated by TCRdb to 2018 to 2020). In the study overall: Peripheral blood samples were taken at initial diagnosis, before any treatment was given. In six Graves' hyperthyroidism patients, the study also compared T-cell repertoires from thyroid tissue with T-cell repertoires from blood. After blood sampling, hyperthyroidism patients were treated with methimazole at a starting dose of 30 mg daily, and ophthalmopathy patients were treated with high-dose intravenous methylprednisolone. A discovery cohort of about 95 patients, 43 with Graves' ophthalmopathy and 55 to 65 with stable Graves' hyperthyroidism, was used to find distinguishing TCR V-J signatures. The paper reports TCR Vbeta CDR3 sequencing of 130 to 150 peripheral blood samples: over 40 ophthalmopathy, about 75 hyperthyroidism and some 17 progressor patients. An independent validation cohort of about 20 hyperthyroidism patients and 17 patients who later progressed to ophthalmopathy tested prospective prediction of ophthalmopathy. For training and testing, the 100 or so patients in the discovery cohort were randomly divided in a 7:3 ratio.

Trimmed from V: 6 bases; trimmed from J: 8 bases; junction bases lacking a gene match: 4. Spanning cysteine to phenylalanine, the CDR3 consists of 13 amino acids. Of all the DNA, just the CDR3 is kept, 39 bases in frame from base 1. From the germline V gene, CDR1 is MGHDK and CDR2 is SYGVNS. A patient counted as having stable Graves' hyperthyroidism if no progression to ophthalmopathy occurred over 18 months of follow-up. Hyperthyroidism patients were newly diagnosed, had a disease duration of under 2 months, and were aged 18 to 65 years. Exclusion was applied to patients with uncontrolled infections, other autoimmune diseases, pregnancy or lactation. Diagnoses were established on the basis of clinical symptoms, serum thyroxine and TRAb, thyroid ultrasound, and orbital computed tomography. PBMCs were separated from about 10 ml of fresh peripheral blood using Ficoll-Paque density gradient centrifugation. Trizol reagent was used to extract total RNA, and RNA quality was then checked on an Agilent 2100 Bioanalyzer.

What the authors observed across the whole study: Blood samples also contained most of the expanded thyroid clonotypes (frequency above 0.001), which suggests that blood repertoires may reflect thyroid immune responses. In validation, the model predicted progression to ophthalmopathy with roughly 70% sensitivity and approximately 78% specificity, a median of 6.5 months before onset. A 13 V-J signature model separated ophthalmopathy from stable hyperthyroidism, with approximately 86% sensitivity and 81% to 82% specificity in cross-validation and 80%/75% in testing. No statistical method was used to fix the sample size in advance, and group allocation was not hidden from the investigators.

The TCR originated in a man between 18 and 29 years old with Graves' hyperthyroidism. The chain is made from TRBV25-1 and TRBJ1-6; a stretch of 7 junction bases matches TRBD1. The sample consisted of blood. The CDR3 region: CASRGGQDSPLHF. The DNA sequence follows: TGTGCCAGCAGGGGTGGACAGGATTCACCCCTCCACTTT. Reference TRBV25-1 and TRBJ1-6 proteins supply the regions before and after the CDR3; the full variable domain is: EADIYQTPRYLVIGTGKKITLECSQTMGHDKMYWYQQDPGMELHLIHYSYGVNSTEKGDLSSESTVSRIRTEHFPLTLESARPSHTSQYLCASRGGQDSPLHFGNGTRLTVT.